This T cell receptor (beta chain) emerged from a study of shared clonotypes between healthy human individuals. Measured with immunoSEQ multiplex PCR; TCRdb has only the in-frame clones, and not every one. Among 550,000 to 700,000 clones, 73% were seen once, and the ten largest hold more than 1.5%. V shed 0 bases and J shed 6 bases, with 11 bases lying between them. The CDR3 is 15 amino acids. CDR1 and CDR2 from the germline V gene are SGHNT and YENEEA. Sequenced: memory CD4+ T cells sorted from blood. Indicated subset: CD45RA-negative fraction. This TCR derives from a woman in her 30s in good health. The V call is TRBV11-3, the J call TRBJ2-2; tentatively, D is TRBD2 (5 bases). DNA of the CDR3: TGTGCCAGCAGCTTAGATTACGAGGGATCCGGGGAGCTGTTTTTT. Its protein product is CASSLDYEGSGELFF.